This T cell receptor (beta chain) comes out of a study of blood T cell repertoires in COVID-19. Germline CDR1 is SGHRS and CDR2 is YFSETQ. V trimming: 2 bases; J trimming: 6 bases; junction bases outside the gene matches: 16. The CDR3 is 18 residues long. TCRdb's copy holds only in-frame clones and misses some; the assay was immunoSEQ multiplex PCR. The sample records roughly 160,000 clones, roughly 83% being singletons. The chain links TRBV5-1 to TRBJ1-5; TRBD1 agrees at 8 bases. The TCR comes from a man younger than 35 with active or convalescent COVID-19. Sequencing was carried out using peripheral blood. The DNA for the CDR3 is TGCGCCAGCAGCTTCCACTTAACGGCGACAGGGGTGGTTCAGCCCCAGCATTTT. Translating gives CASSFHLTATGVVQPQHF.